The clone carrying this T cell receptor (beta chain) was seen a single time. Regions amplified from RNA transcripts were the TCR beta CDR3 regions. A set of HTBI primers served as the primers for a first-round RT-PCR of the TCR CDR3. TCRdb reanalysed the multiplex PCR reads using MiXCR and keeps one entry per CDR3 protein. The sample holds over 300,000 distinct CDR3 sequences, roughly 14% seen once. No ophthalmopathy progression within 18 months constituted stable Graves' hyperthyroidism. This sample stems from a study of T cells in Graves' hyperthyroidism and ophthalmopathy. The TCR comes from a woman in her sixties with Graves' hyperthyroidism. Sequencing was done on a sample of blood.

In DNA form, the CDR3 reads TGCGCCAGCAGTGACCCGGGACAGGGGGCCTACGAGCAGTACTTC. It encodes CASSDPGQGAYEQYF. This rearrangement joins TRBV10-1 to TRBJ2-7, with 11 bases aligning to TRBD1. The CDR3 totals 15 residues. The J segment lost 2 bases and the V segment lost 3 bases, leaving 3 bases of the junction unmatched. Germline assignment: CDR1 WNHNN and CDR2 SYGVQD (reference sequence).